The following is a T cell receptor (beta chain) sequence with its context. The data were obtained in a study of blood T cell repertoires in COVID-19. About the study: The analysed material was cDNA or gDNA that came from T cells, B-cell-depleted T cells, or PBMCs.

Per the authors' pipeline: Amplification of reference gene primers provided the estimated nucleated cell counts. Sequencing used immunoSEQ multiplex PCR; TCRdb keeps in-frame clones, though not all of them. V and J calls and clone size are given by that table; D and trimming were obtained from the DNA. The sample has some 330,000 clones, around nine tenths seen once. CDR1 MDHEN and CDR2 SYDVKM come from the germline V gene. V lost 5 bases and J lost 4, with 21 bases in between. The CDR3 is 16 amino acids. The source is a man aged 25 to 40 who had recovered from COVID-19. The sequencing sample was made of PBMCs or T cells enriched from blood (not recorded which). The rearrangement joins TRBV28 to TRBJ2-7; D remains unclear. CDR3 in amino acids: CASSAPDAGAPYEQYF. The CDR3 region has the DNA TGTGCCAGCAGTGCCCCCGATGCCGGTGCCCCGTACGAGCAGTACTTC.